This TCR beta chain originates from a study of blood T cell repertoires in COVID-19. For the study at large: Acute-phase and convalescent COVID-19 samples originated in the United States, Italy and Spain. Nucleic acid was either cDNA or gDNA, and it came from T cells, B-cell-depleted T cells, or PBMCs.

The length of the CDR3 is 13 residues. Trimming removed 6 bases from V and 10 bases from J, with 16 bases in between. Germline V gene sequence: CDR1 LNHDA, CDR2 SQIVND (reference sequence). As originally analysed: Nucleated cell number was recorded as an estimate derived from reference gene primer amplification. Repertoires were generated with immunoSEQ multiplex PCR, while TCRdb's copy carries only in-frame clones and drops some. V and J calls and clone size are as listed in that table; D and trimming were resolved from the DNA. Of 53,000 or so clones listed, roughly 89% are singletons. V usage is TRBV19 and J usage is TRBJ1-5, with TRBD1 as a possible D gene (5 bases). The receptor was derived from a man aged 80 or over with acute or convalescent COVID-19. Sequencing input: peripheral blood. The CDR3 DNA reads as TGTGCCAGTAGGAGGGAGCGGGGGTATCCCCAGCATTTT. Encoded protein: CASRRERGYPQHF.